This entry is about one T cell receptor (beta chain). These data originate in a study of blood T cells in healthy people across ages. The use of a sample-barcoded 5' primer and a J-beta primer mix characterized a second PCR of roughly 7 to 11 cycles. In TCRdb, the 5' RACE reads were re-called with MiXCR into one record per CDR3 protein. Among hundreds of thousands of distinct CDR3 sequences, around 25% were seen once, and the ten largest hold 9.4%. Each sample used at least 7 million PBMCs. This sample was shared with a second study, whose subject was T cells of mothers and their children.

Sequenced: blood. The source is a boy between 10 and 17 years old in good health.

This CDR3 reads CSVKTGSDEQYF. In DNA form, the CDR3 reads TGCAGCGTGAAGACAGGGAGCGACGAGCAGTACTTC. The chain uses TRBV29-1 and TRBJ2-1; 7 nucleotides match TRBD1. The J call may be mistaken, given a closer DNA end match to TRBJ2-7. CDR3 size: 12 residues. Germline values: CDR1 SQVTM, CDR2 ANQGSEA.